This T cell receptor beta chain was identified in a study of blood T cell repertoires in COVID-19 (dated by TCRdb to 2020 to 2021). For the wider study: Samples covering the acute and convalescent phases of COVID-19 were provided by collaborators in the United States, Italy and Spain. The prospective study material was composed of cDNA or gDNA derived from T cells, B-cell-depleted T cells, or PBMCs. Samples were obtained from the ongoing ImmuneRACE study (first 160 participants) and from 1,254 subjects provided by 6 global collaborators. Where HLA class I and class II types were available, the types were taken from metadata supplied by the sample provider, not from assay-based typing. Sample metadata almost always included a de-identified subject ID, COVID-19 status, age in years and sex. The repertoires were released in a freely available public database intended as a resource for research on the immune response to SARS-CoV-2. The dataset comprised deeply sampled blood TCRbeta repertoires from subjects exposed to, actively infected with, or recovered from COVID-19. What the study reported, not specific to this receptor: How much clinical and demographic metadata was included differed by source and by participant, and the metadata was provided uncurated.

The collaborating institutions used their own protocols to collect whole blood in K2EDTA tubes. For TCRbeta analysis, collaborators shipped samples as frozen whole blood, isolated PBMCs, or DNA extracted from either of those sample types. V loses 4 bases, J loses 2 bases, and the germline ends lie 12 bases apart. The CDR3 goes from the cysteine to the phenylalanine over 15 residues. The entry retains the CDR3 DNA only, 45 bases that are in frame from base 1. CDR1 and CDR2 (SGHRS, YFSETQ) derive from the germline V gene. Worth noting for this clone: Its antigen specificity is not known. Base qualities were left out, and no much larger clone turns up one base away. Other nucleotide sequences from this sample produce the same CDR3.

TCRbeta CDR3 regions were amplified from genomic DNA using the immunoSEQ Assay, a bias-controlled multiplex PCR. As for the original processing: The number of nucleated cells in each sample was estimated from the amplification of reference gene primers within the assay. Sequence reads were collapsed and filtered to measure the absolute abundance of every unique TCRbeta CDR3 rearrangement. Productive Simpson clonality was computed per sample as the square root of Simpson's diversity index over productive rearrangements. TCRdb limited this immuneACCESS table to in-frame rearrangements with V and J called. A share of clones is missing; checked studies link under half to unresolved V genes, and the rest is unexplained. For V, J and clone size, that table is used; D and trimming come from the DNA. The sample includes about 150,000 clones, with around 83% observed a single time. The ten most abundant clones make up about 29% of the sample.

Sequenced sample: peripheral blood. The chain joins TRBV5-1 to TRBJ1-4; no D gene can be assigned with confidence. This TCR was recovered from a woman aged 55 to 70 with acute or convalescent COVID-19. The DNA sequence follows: TGCGCCAGCAGCCCCGGGAGAGGGACTAATGAAAAACTGTTTTTT. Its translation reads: CASSPGRGTNEKLFF.